This TCR beta chain was sequenced for a study of shared clonotypes between healthy human individuals. The wider study: Used for every donor were three CD4 naive, three CD4 memory, two CD8 naive and one CD8 memory plate.

Looked up from germline, CDR1 is GTSNPN and CDR2 is SVGIG (reference sequence). V gave up 2 bases and J gave up 7 bases, with 14 bases separating them. The CDR3 is 13 residues long. Positive CCR7 selection of CD45RO-negative cells yielded the naive CD8 cells, and terminally differentiated effector memory CD45RA+ cells were excluded. Donors comprised healthy HIV-negative adults lacking recent acute infections or vaccinations. The donor cohort consisted entirely of Caucasian adults residing in Nashville, Tennessee. A remark on this clone: Its antigen is not known.

The study's findings and limits: It was the few donors that limited the genetic and exposure-history diversity represented.

TCRdb's table, derived via immunoSEQ multiplex PCR, lists solely in-frame clones and lacks some. This sample yields around 2,000,000 clones, of which 85% to 95% are seen a single time; approximately 1% belongs to the top ten. V gene TRBV30 combines with J gene TRBJ1-1; D call uncertain. The TCR originated in a young man in good health. Material: naive CD8+ T cells sorted from blood. The CDR3 protein is CAWSFEGQSEAFF. CDR3 sequence (DNA): TGTGCCTGGAGTTTTGAGGGTCAGAGTGAAGCTTTCTTT. The entire variable domain, with the rest obtained from reference TRBV30 and TRBJ1-1, is as follows: SQTIHQWPATLVQPVGSPLSLECTVEGTSNPNLYWYRQAAGRGLQLLFYSVGIGQISSEVPQNLSASRPQDRQFILSSKKLLLSDSGFYLCAWSFEGQSEAFFGQGTRLTVV.